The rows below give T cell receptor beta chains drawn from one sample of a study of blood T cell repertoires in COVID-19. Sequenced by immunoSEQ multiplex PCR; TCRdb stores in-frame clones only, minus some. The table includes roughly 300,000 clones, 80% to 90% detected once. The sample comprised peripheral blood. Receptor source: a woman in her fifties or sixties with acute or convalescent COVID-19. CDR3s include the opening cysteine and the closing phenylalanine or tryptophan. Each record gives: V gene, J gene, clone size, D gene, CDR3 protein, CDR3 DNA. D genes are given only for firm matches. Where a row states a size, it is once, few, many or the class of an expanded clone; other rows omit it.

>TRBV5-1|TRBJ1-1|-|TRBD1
CASSLDRAGGTEAFF
TGCGCCAGCAGCTTGGACAGGGCAGGGGGCACTGAAGCTTTCTTT
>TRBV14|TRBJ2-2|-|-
CASSQGSVRGATGELFF
TGTGCCAGCAGCCAAGGCTCGGTCAGGGGGGCGACCGGGGAGCTGTTTTTT
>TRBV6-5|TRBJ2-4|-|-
CASTEGPRDIQYF
TGTGCCAGCACCGAAGGGCCGAGGGACATTCAGTACTTC
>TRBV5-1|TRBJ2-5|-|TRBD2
CASSSPRRGSVETQYF
TGCGCCAGCAGCTCCCCCCGTCGCGGGAGCGTAGAGACCCAGTACTTC
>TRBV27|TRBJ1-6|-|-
CASTTTPVGSPLHF
TGTGCCAGCACCACTACACCGGTCGGTTCACCCCTCCACTTT
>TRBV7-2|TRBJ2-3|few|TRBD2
CASSSAGGRVSTDTQYF
TGTGCCAGCAGCTCCGCGGGCGGGAGAGTTAGCACAGATACGCAGTATTTT
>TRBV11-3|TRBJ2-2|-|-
CASSLDPAGELFF
TGTGCCAGCAGCTTAGATCCCGCCGGGGAGCTGTTTTTT
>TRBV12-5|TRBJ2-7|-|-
CASGTEGAEQYF
TGTGCTAGTGGTACCGAAGGGGCCGAGCAGTACTTC
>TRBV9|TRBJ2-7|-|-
CASSVDRGGYEQYF
TGTGCCAGCAGCGTAGATAGGGGGGGATACGAGCAGTACTTC
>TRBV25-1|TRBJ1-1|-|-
CASSEGEGKLAEAFF
TGTGCCAGCAGTGAAGGGGAGGGTAAATTAGCTGAAGCTTTCTTT
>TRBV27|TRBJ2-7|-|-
CASSESGPYEQYF
TGTGCCAGCAGTGAAAGCGGGCCTTACGAGCAGTACTTC
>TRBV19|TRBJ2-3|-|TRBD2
CASWDRTSAARVQYF
TGTGCCAGTTGGGATAGGACTAGCGCGGCAAGGGTGCAGTATTTT
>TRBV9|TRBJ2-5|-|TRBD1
CASSPGTGGGQETQYF
TGTGCCAGCAGCCCCGGGACAGGGGGCGGCCAAGAGACCCAGTACTTC
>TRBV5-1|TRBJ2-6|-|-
CASSQGGGANVLTF
TGCGCCAGCAGCCAGGGTGGTGGGGCCAACGTCCTGACTTTC
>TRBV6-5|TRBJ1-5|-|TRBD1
CASTGTEEQPQHF
TGTGCCAGCACCGGGACAGAAGAGCAGCCCCAGCATTTT
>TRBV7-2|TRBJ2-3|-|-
CASSLLSPGGTDTQYF
TGTGCCAGCAGCTTACTTTCCCCGGGGGGCACAGATACGCAGTATTTT
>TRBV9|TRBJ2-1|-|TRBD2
CASSARTSGTYNEQFF
TGTGCCAGCAGCGCCCGGACTAGCGGAACCTACAATGAGCAGTTCTTC
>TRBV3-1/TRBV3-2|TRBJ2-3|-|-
CASSQLQGLTDTQYF
TGTGCCAGCAGCCAACTGCAGGGACTGACAGATACGCAGTATTTT
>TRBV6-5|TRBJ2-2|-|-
CASSYFAGELFF
TGTGCCAGCAGTTACTTCGCCGGGGAGCTGTTTTTT
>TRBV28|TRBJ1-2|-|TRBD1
CASRPGGSLTDTNYGYTF
TGTGCCAGCAGACCAGGGGGGTCTCTGACCGATACTAACTATGGCTACACCTTC
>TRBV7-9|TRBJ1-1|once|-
CASSRNRATEAFF
TGTGCCAGCAGCCGCAACAGGGCCACTGAAGCTTTCTTT
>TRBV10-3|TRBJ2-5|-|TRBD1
CAISGQGQETQYF
TGTGCCATCAGTGGACAGGGACAAGAGACCCAGTACTTC
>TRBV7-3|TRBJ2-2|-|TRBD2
CASSTGLAGNTGELFF
TGTGCCAGCAGCACGGGACTAGCGGGAAACACCGGGGAGCTGTTTTTT
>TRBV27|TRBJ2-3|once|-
CASRTSTDTQYF
TGTGCCAGCAGGACTAGCACAGATACGCAGTATTTT
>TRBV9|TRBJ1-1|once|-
CASSDGVSLEAFF
TGTGCCAGCAGCGACGGGGTATCCCTTGAAGCTTTCTTT
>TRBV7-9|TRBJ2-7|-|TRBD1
CASSFESPGQGFGEQYF
TGTGCCAGCAGCTTTGAGAGTCCGGGACAGGGGTTCGGCGAGCAGTACTTC
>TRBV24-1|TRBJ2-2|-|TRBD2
CATSDLRRGSNTGELFF
TGTGCCACCAGTGATTTGCGGCGGGGGTCGAACACCGGGGAGCTGTTTTTT
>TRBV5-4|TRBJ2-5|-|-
CASAIGESKTQYF
TGTGCCAGCGCTATAGGGGAATCCAAGACCCAGTACTTC
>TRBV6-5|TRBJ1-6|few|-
CASSPGSYNSPLHF
TGTGCCAGCAGTCCGGGCTCCTATAATTCACCCCTCCACTTT
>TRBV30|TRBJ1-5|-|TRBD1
CAWSVMTGDQPQHF
TGTGCCTGGAGTGTAATGACAGGGGATCAGCCCCAGCATTTT
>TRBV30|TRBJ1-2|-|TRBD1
CAWSTGEKFYGYTF
TGTGCCTGGAGTACAGGGGAAAAATTTTATGGCTACACCTTC
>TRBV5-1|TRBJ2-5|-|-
CASSSNGRETQYF
TGCGCCAGCAGCAGTAACGGGAGAGAGACCCAGTACTTC
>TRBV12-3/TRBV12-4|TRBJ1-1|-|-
CASSLTGIFGAFF
TGTGCCAGCAGTTTAACAGGGATATTCGGAGCTTTCTTT
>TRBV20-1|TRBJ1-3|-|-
CSAQRGDTIYF
TGCAGTGCTCAAAGGGGTGACACCATATATTTT
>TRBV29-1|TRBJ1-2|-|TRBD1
CSVAGGAGNYGYTF
TGCAGCGTGGCAGGGGGCGCCGGGAACTATGGCTACACCTTC
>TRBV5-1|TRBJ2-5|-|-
CASSLAGQGETQYF
TGCGCCAGCAGCTTGGCCGGCCAGGGGGAGACCCAGTACTTC
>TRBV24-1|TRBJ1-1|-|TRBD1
CATSAWDRGTEAFF
TGTGCCACCAGTGCTTGGGACAGGGGTACTGAAGCTTTCTTT
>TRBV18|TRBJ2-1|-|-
CASSTAGSSYNEQFF
TGTGCCAGCTCAACTGCGGGTAGCTCCTACAATGAGCAGTTCTTC
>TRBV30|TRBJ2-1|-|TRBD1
CAWSSTGKGFNEQFF
TGTGCCTGGAGCTCGACAGGGAAGGGGTTCAATGAGCAGTTCTTC
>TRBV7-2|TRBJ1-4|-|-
CASSLMGHTNEKLFF
TGTGCCAGCAGCCTCATGGGACATACTAATGAAAAACTGTTTTTT
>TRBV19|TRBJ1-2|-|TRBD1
CASSYRGDYGYTF
TGTGCCAGTAGTTACAGGGGGGACTATGGCTACACCTTC
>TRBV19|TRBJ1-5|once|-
CASSTGQGSNQPQHF
TGTGCCAGTAGTACAGGACAAGGGAGCAATCAGCCCCAGCATTTT
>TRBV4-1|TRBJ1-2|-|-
CASSQGAGGYGYTF
TGCGCCAGCAGCCAAGGGGCTGGGGGGTATGGCTACACCTTC
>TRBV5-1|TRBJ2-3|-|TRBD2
CASSGGLAADTQYF
TGCGCCAGCAGCGGCGGACTAGCGGCAGATACGCAGTATTTT
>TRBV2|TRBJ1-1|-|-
CASSRSTALSEAFF
TGTGCCAGCAGTCGAAGTACAGCTCTTTCTGAAGCTTTCTTT
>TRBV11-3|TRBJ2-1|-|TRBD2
CASSPTSGGGGNEQFF
TGTGCCAGCAGCCCCACCAGTGGCGGGGGGGGCAATGAGCAGTTCTTC
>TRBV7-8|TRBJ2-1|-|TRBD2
CASSLRIAGGPGEQFF
TGTGCCAGCAGCTTAAGGATAGCGGGGGGGCCCGGTGAGCAGTTCTTC
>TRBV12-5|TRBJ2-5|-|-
CASGLGARGQETQYF
TGTGCTAGTGGTTTGGGGGCCCGTGGGCAAGAGACCCAGTACTTC
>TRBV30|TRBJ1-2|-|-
CAWNAGARGYTF
TGTGCCTGGAATGCGGGGGCCCGTGGCTACACCTTC
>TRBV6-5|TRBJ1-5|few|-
CASRRRSGEGQPQHF
TGTGCCAGCAGGCGTCGTTCAGGGGAGGGTCAGCCCCAGCATTTT
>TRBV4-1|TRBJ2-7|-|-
CASSQLGGEQYF
TGCGCCAGCAGCCAATTGGGCGGGGAGCAGTACTTC
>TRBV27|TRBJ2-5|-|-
CASSSLDRRETQYF
TGTGCCAGCAGTTCCCTCGACAGGCGGGAGACCCAGTACTTC
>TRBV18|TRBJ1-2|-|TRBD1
CASSDSTGLYGYTF
TGTGCCAGCTCAGACTCGACAGGGCTCTATGGCTACACCTTC
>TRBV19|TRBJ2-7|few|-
CASSLTTGYEQYF
TGTGCCAGTAGTCTTACGACAGGCTACGAGCAGTACTTC
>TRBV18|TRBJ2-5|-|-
CASSLERGLETQYF
TGTGCCAGCTCCCTCGAGAGAGGGTTAGAGACCCAGTACTTC
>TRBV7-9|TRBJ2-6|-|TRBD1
CASSSAGTGTGANVLTF
TGTGCCAGCAGCAGCGCCGGGACAGGGACCGGGGCCAACGTCCTGACTTTC